The clone carrying this T cell receptor (beta chain) was picked up one time. A junction end diverges from the germline sequence, so it may reflect a read error. This entry belongs to a study of CD8 T cells in Susac syndrome. The RNA, about 0.5 to 1 ug, was put through reverse transcription using random hexamers. The authors amplified TCR beta CDR3 across 54 Vbeta and 13 Jbeta using immunoSEQ multiplex PCR. TCRdb redid the calling of the immunoSEQ multiplex PCR reads with MiXCR, one entry per CDR3 protein. The sample shows around 130,000 distinct CDR3 sequences, 90% to 95% of them seen only once. TCR beta sequencing was performed on blood CD8+ and CD4+ T cells. CD8+ and CD4+ T cells were negatively isolated; TEMRA cells were FACS-enriched. Germline V gene sequence: CDR1 SEHNR, CDR2 FQNEAQ (reference sequence). There are 12 residues in the CDR3.

The genes are TRBV7-9 and TRBJ2-7; a weak D match, TRBD2 (6 bases). Sequenced sample: CD4+ T cells from PBMCs. The source is a human donor with multiple sclerosis. The DNA for the CDR3 is TGTGCCAGCAGCTTAGCGGGGGAGGCGCTTCTCTTC. Translation gives CASSLAGEALLF.